This TCR beta chain was profiled in a study of Ad26.COV2.S vaccination and SARS-CoV-2 variants. Trimming pared 6 bases from V and 1 base from J, leaving 15 bases between. Germline CDR1 MNHEY, CDR2 SVGAGI. This CDR3 has 15 amino acids. The treatment is: some 19 received Ad26.COV2.S at low or high dose, single or two shots; several received placebo; per-sample allocation not given. Samples analyzed were those drawn on day 63 after the first vaccine or placebo injection. The table came from immunoSEQ multiplex PCR; TCRdb's copy has only in-frame clones and leaves some out. The sample contains 300,000 to 350,000 clones, 85% to 90% of which appear only once.

The chain combines TRBV6-5 with TRBJ1-1; maybe TRBD1 (5 bases). This TCR was recovered from a person between 18 and 60 years old who received the Ad26.COV2.S COVID-19 vaccine or a placebo. The specimen comprised peripheral blood, sampled in a trial of Ad26.COV2.S vaccine versus placebo. In nucleotides, the CDR3 is TGTGCCAGCAGGCCGCGGGACCAAAGGAACACTGAAGCTTTCTTT. Translating it yields CASRPRDQRNTEAFF.